The TCR beta chain under discussion was sequenced for a study of cytomegalovirus exposure and HLA in healthy donors (dated by TCRdb to 2016 to 2017). General notes on the study: According to a later analysis, the 120 or so validation repertoires were produced on the same platform as the 700 or so repertoires of the first cohort. The aim of the study was to test whether cataloging public T cell receptors could identify signatures of past pathogen exposure. Along with the roughly 670-subject first cohort, a separate validation cohort of over 90 different subjects was used. To predict cytomegalovirus infection status, the study combined high-throughput TCR immunosequencing, statistical association of individual TCRs with disease status, and machine learning.

The library was built by means of the immunoSEQ multiplex PCR assay. In the authors' own workflow: A statistical classification framework was built for diagnosing cytomegalovirus status from the catalog of TCR beta chain sequences. The immuneACCESS repertoire file appears here via TCRdb, limited to in-frame rearrangements. These files lack a portion of the clones; in checked studies, under half of the deficit traces to unresolved V genes, and the cause of the others is not known. V and J calls and clone size are as listed in that table; D and trimming were resolved from the DNA. The sample contains approximately 200,000 clones, 75% to 85% of them found a single time. Over 10% of the sample goes to the ten largest clones. Between the V and J ends, shortened by 2 bases and 4 bases respectively, the junction contains 10 bases. The CDR3 goes from the cysteine to the phenylalanine over 13 residues. CDR3 DNA only is kept here, 39 bases in frame from base 1. As encoded in the germline V gene, CDR1 is SGHDT while CDR2 is YYEEEE.

This clone turned up a few times. Its antigen has not been determined. Nothing much larger sits one base from this clone, and base qualities are not available. Broad study findings and their caveats: The study gave a list of roughly 150 TCR beta chains associated with cytomegalovirus. The validation cohort had no HLA typing available for a later analysis, so co-occurrence within that cohort was assessed over all 120 repertoires. In vitro tests confirmed that a few of the cytomegalovirus-associated TCR beta chains recognize cytomegalovirus antigens. It was suggested by the authors that the approach could potentially be generalized to other disease states and immunological phenotypes. The classifier was reported to diagnose cytomegalovirus status with high specificity and sensitivity in both the original and validation cohorts. Most TCR sequences were observed very rarely across donors, whereas some public TCRs were present in many individuals. In a later analysis, TCRs clustered in the first cohort were found to also tend to co-occur in the roughly 110 validation repertoires, with 85% to 95% of cluster scores above 0.

Separate from the roughly 700-subject first cohort, the validation cohort of more than 90 subjects was the group to which the donors belonged. This clonotype was obtained from a woman aged 30 to 39 in good health and CMV-seropositive. The sample comprised PBMCs. The rearranged segments are TRBV5-6 and TRBJ2-7, with TRBD1 tentatively as D gene (5 bases match). The encoded CDR3 is CASSFQGGYEQYF. The bases read TGTGCCAGCAGCTTTCAGGGTGGGTACGAGCAGTACTTC.